Below are 30 T cell receptor beta chains sequenced from a single sample in a study of blood T cell repertoires in COVID-19. TCRdb keeps only in-frame clones here, not all; method: immunoSEQ multiplex PCR. The sample consists of hundreds of thousands of clones, approximately 90% of them appearing once. The sample taken for sequencing was PBMCs or T cells enriched from blood (not recorded which). Receptors were obtained from a woman in her late teens or twenties with acute COVID-19.

The chain employs TRBV4-3 and TRBJ2-7; 9 positions agree with TRBD1. The CDR3 contains 12 residues. J was trimmed by 6 bases and V by 5 bases; bases with no gene match: 2. In germline, CDR1 is LGHNA, CDR2 YSLEER. CDR3 DNA sequence: TGCGCCAGCAGCGGACAGGGGACCGAGCAGTACTTC. Its protein is CASSGQGTEQYF.

The sample holds one count of this clone. The CDR3 sequence: CASSSSGVSGNTIYF. The DNA for the CDR3 is TGTGCCAGCAGCTCTTCAGGGGTTTCTGGAAACACCATATATTTT. The rearrangement links TRBV9 to TRBJ1-3; D is possibly TRBD1 (6 bases). This CDR3 region has 15 residues. CDR1 is SGDLS, CDR2 YYNGEE, per germline. Trimming removed 4 bases at V and 1 base at J, with 12 bases between.

The rearrangement uses TRBV28 and TRBJ2-1; D is perhaps TRBD2 (5 bases). The CDR3 loop spans 15 amino acids. Germline CDR1 MDHEN, CDR2 SYDVKM. V was pared by 4 bases and J by 4 bases, with 14 bases between. The CDR3 coding sequence is TGTGCCAGCAGTTACCCCGGCGAGGGATACAATGAGCAGTTCTTC. Protein: CASSYPGEGYNEQFF.

The J gene is TRBJ1-2, the V gene TRBV5-6; 9 bases line up with TRBD1. The trim removed 2 bases at V and 6 bases at J, leaving 11 bases unmatched. Germline V gives CDR1 SGHDT, CDR2 YYEEEE. This CDR3 contains 16 residues. The CDR3 DNA reads TGTGCCAGCAGCTTCGAACAGGGGGCGCGAAGAAATGGCTACACCTTC. Its protein product is CASSFEQGARRNGYTF.

The chain combines TRBV5-5 with TRBJ1-2; 8 bases are a match to TRBD1. The CDR3 has 15 residues. CDR1 is SGHKS and CDR2 is YYEKEE in the germline V gene (reference sequence). V shed 2 bases and J 8 bases; nucleotides not matched to a gene: 11. The CDR3 spells CASSFPNQGAKGYTF. CDR3 coding DNA: TGTGCCAGCAGCTTCCCCAACCAGGGGGCGAAGGGCTACACCTTC.

CDR3 coding DNA: TGCGCCAGCACCACCCCGTCGGGACACCTTACCGGGGAGCTGTTTTTT. Protein: CASTTPSGHLTGELFF. The chain has TRBV5-1 and TRBJ2-2, with D tentatively TRBD1 (6 bases). The ends were cut back, 6 bases at V and 5 bases at J, with 20 bases in the middle. Germline CDR1 reads SGHRS; CDR2 reads YFSETQ. The CDR3 is 16 residues long.

A remark on this clone: Other DNA sequences in the same sample also yield this CDR3. This chain links TRBV9 with TRBJ2-1; D might be TRBD2 (6 bases). Trimming pared 2 bases from V and 7 bases from J, leaving 13 bases between. Germline V gene sequence: CDR1 SGDLS, CDR2 YYNGEE. CDR3 length: 14 amino acids. The CDR3 DNA reads as TGTGCCAGCAGCGTTAGCGGTTCAGGAAATGAGCAGTTCTTC. Its protein is CASSVSGSGNEQFF.

The V gene is TRBV5-5, the J gene TRBJ2-3, with D uncertain. V gave up 2 bases and J gave up 2 bases, with 9 bases separating them. The length of the CDR3 is 14 residues. Germline CDR1 and CDR2: SGHKS and YYEKEE (reference sequence). The CDR3 reads CASSFSQNTDTQYF. As DNA, the CDR3 is TGTGCCAGCAGCTTTAGCCAGAACACAGATACGCAGTATTTT. The full variable domain, in which reference TRBV5-5 and TRBJ2-3 provide the parts outside the CDR3, is DAGVTQSPTHLIKTRGQQVTLRCSPISGHKSVSWYQQVLGQGPQFIFQYYEKEERGRGNFPDRFSARQFPNYSSELNVNALLLGDSALYLCASSFSQNTDTQYFGPGTRLTVL.

The chain joins TRBV25-1 to TRBJ1-2, with a tentative D call TRBD1 (5 bases). CDR3 length: 15 amino acids. Trimming removed 4 bases at V and 4 bases at J, with 16 bases between. Per germline, CDR1 MGHDK and CDR2 SYGVNS. CDR3 bases: TGTGCCAGCAGTGCCCCTAAGACAGTCCCCTATGGCTACACCTTC. This codes for CASSAPKTVPYGYTF.

The chain has TRBV2 and TRBJ1-3; D might be TRBD1 (6 bases). Germline V CDR1 and CDR2: SNHLY, FYNNEI. The CDR3 is 15 amino acids. With 2 bases removed from V and 2 bases from J, the gap between germline ends came to 10 bases. The chain's CDR3 is CASSEQGSPGNTIYF. The CDR3 bases are TGTGCCAGCAGTGAACAGGGGTCCCCTGGAAACACCATATATTTT.

The CDR3 loop reads CSVDRRTGGSYEQYF. CDR3 in DNA: TGCAGCGTTGATAGGCGGACAGGGGGCTCGTACGAGCAGTACTTC. V and J are TRBV29-1 and TRBJ2-7; 11 bases line up with TRBD1. The CDR3 totals 15 residues. The junction had 8 bases not matched to a gene; V was cut back by 3 bases and J by 4 bases. CDR1 is SQVTM and CDR2 is ANQGSEA in the germline V gene.

The genes are TRBV27 and TRBJ2-1; 9 positions match TRBD2. The CDR3 has 15 residues. J lost 10 bases, V lost 2 bases, and 9 bases had no gene match. Germline lookup yields CDR1 MNHEY and CDR2 SMNVEV (reference sequence). The CDR3 is CASSLVAGGRGEQFF. CDR3 nucleotide sequence: TGTGCCAGCAGTTTAGTTGCGGGGGGGCGAGGGGAGCAGTTCTTC.

This clone was detected once. The chain couples TRBV10-2 to TRBJ2-5; D unclear. This CDR3 contains 12 residues. Trimming cost V 7 bases and J 2 bases, with 8 bases left between them. Germline CDR1 is WSHSY and CDR2 is SAAADI. The CDR3 region is CASKAIQETQYF. In DNA, the CDR3 is TGCGCCAGCAAAGCGATACAAGAGACCCAGTACTTC.

DNA of the CDR3: TGCGCCAGCAGCTTGGGGGCGCAGAATTCCTATGGCTACACCTTC. It translates to CASSLGAQNSYGYTF. The chain combines TRBV5-1 with TRBJ1-2; no clear D gene. With 0 bases removed from V and 4 bases from J, the gap between germline ends came to 13 bases. CDR1 is SGHRS and CDR2 is YFSETQ in the germline V gene. CDR3 length: 15 amino acids.

This chain connects TRBV19 to TRBJ1-1; D might be TRBD1 (5 bases). Germline loops: CDR1 LNHDA, CDR2 SQIVND (reference sequence). The CDR3 length is 12 residues. The V end was cut by 7 bases, the J end by 11 bases, with 17 bases between. The CDR3 here is CASKGQGGWAFF. CDR3 in DNA: TGTGCCAGTAAGGGGCAGGGTGGCTGGGCTTTCTTT.

The gene calls are TRBV29-1 and TRBJ2-2; no clear D. V gave up 4 bases and J gave up 5 bases, with 8 bases separating them. Germline loops: CDR1 SQVTM, CDR2 ANQGSEA. There are 12 residues in the CDR3. CDR3 in DNA: TGCAGCGTTGGTCTACTGACCGGGGAGCTGTTTTTT. Encoded protein: CSVGLLTGELFF.

The V gene is TRBV6-5, the J gene TRBJ1-5; D uncertain. V lost 6 bases and J lost 2, with 14 bases in between. CDR3 length: 15 residues. The germline V gene has CDR1 MNHEY and CDR2 SVGAGI. The CDR3 bases are TGTGCCAGCAGCGAGTTCGCCCTTGGCAATCAGCCCCAGCATTTT. Protein sequence: CASSEFALGNQPQHF.

V is TRBV18 and J is TRBJ1-5, with D possibly TRBD1 on 5 matching bases. V lost 1 base and J lost 0, with 10 bases in between. The germline gives CDR1 KGHSH, CDR2 LQKENI. The CDR3 totals 16 residues. The CDR3 is CASSPRRGNSNQPQHF. The CDR3 DNA is TGTGCCAGCTCACCACGGAGGGGCAATAGCAATCAGCCCCAGCATTTT.

The rearrangement joins TRBV5-1 to TRBJ1-3, with a possible D match to TRBD1 (5 bases). The germline V gene has CDR1 SGHRS and CDR2 YFSETQ. The CDR3 has 15 residues. Trimming took 4 bases from V and 0 from J, leaving 11 bases between them. The CDR3 nucleotides read TGCGCCAGCAGCGGAGGGGTAGACTCTGGAAACACCATATATTTT. This encodes CASSGGVDSGNTIYF. The complete variable domain, with remaining parts taken from reference TRBV5-1 and TRBJ1-3, reads KAGVTQTPRYLIKTRGQQVTLSCSPISGHRSVSWYQQTPGQGLQFLFEYFSETQRNKGNFPGRFSGRQFSNSRSEMNVSTLELGDSALYLCASSGGVDSGNTIYFGEGSWLTVV.

This clone was found a few times. The chain links TRBV24-1 to TRBJ2-7; D ambiguous. Trimming removed 3 bases at V and 1 base at J, with 9 bases between. CDR3 length: 14 amino acids. Germline V gene lookup returns CDR1 KGHDR and CDR2 SFDVKD. CDR3 sequence: CATSDHQDSYEQYF. The CDR3 DNA reads TGTGCCACCAGTGATCACCAGGATTCCTACGAGCAGTACTTC.

The chain couples TRBV13 to TRBJ2-7; 10 bases map to TRBD2. The V and J ends lost 5 bases and 3 bases, in that order; junction bases with no gene match: 4. The CDR3 has 14 amino acids. Germline loops: CDR1 PRHDT, CDR2 FYEKMQ (reference sequence). The DNA for the CDR3 is TGTGCCAGCAGCCGTCGGACTAGCGGCTACGAGCAGTACTTC. It encodes CASSRRTSGYEQYF.

V is TRBV14 and J is TRBJ1-2; 8 bases are shared with TRBD1. V shed 1 base, J shed 4 bases, and the junction held 8 bases outside the gene matches. Germline CDR1 reads SGHDN; CDR2 reads FVKESK. The CDR3 totals 16 residues. CDR3 protein: CASSQGTGILSYGYTF. CDR3 nucleotide sequence: TGTGCCAGCAGCCAAGGGACAGGGATTCTTTCCTATGGCTACACCTTC.

This sequence joins TRBV27 and TRBJ2-4, with 7 nucleotides matching TRBD2. Germline V lookup: CDR1 MNHEY, CDR2 SMNVEV (reference sequence). This CDR3 contains 15 residues. V was clipped by 4 bases and J by 3 bases; unmatched bases: 6. The CDR3 spells CASSYTGTNKNIQYF. The CDR3 nucleotides read TGTGCCAGCAGTTATACCGGGACTAACAAAAACATTCAGTACTTC.

This chain uses TRBV20-1 with TRBJ2-5; D gene uncertain. This CDR3 contains 11 residues. The germline V gene has CDR1 DFQATT and CDR2 SNEGSKA (reference sequence). Trimming pared 5 bases from V and 5 bases from J, leaving 9 bases between. DNA for the CDR3: TGCAGTGCTCAGATCGGGGAGACCCAGTACTTC. This codes for CSAQIGETQYF.

As for this clone: The junction departs from the called germline gene at one end, perhaps through a read error. V is TRBV7-2 and J is TRBJ2-3; 9 bases agree with TRBD2. This CDR3 region has 15 residues. CDR1 is SGHTA and CDR2 is FQGNSA in the germline V gene. CDR3 residues: CASSLAGVSTDTQYF. Here the CDR3 DNA reads TGTGCCAGCAGTTTAGCGGGAGTTAGCACAGATACGCAGTATTTT.

The rearrangement links TRBV15 to TRBJ1-3; 10 bases agree with TRBD1. Germline CDR1 reads LNHNV; CDR2 reads YYDKDF (reference sequence). The V segment lost 9 bases and the J segment 2 bases; nucleotides outside the gene matches: 7. The CDR3 runs 15 residues. The CDR3 sequence: CATRWDRGTGNTIYF. The CDR3 DNA reads TGTGCCACTCGGTGGGACAGGGGCACTGGAAACACCATATATTTT.

The rearrangement links TRBV28 to TRBJ1-5, with TRBD1 matching over 9 bases. Germline V gives CDR1 MDHEN, CDR2 SYDVKM. CDR3 length equals 14 residues. The V and J ends lost 5 bases and 7 bases, in that order; junction bases with no gene match: 6. Here the CDR3 DNA reads TGTGCCAGCAGTCGACAGGGGGGGCGGCAGCCCCAGCATTTT. Translated, it gives CASSRQGGRQPQHF.

This chain uses TRBV5-1 with TRBJ2-7; 13 nucleotides line up with TRBD2. Per the germline V gene, CDR1 is SGHRS and CDR2 is YFSETQ. This CDR3 comprises 14 residues. Unmatched junction bases numbered 5, after V lost 4 bases and J lost 7 bases. CDR3 in DNA: TGCGCCAGCAGCACTAGCGGGAGGGCCGGTGAGCAGTACTTC. This encodes CASSTSGRAGEQYF. Based on the CDR3 plus reference TRBV5-1 and TRBJ2-7, the full variable domain is KAGVTQTPRYLIKTRGQQVTLSCSPISGHRSVSWYQQTPGQGLQFLFEYFSETQRNKGNFPGRFSGRQFSNSRSEMNVSTLELGDSALYLCASSTSGRAGEQYFGPGTRLTVT.

The rearrangement uses TRBV28 and TRBJ1-3, with TRBD1 matching over 8 bases. The CDR3 totals 15 residues. CDR1 and CDR2 (germline): MDHEN, SYDVKM. Unmatched junction bases numbered 4, after V lost 2 bases and J lost 4 bases. The CDR3 nucleotides read TGTGCCAGCAGTTTACAGGGGGCGGCAGGAAACACCATATATTTT. Translation gives CASSLQGAAGNTIYF.

This rearrangement joins TRBV6-5 to TRBJ2-7; 10 bases are shared with TRBD1. V shed 2 bases, J shed 5 bases, and the junction held 6 bases outside the gene matches. The CDR3 is 15 residues long. Germline values: CDR1 MNHEY, CDR2 SVGAGI. The DNA of the CDR3 is TGTGCCAGCAGTTACGGGGGACAGGGGTCCCACGAGCAGTACTTC. Translation: CASSYGGQGSHEQYF.